Sequencing of this TCR beta chain was carried out in a study of OX40 agonist ivuxolimab in advanced cancers. As for the study in general: A diagnosis of hepatocellular carcinoma, melanoma, renal cell or head and neck cancer was present in dose-escalation patients.

This table comes from immunoSEQ multiplex PCR, and its TCRdb copy is limited to in-frame clones, with some not included. The sample lists about 100,000 clones, roughly 95% occurring once. The TCR comes from an adult with an advanced solid tumor such as melanoma, head and neck, liver or kidney cancer. This specimen was CD4+ or CD8+ T cells sorted from blood, taken in a trial of the OX40 agonist ivuxolimab.

CDR3 residues: CASSLASGSLYEQYF. The CDR3 DNA reads TGTGCCAGCAGCTTAGCGTCGGGGAGCCTCTACGAGCAGTACTTC. The chain carries TRBV7-9 and TRBJ2-7, with a possible D match to TRBD2 (5 bases). Germline CDR1 and CDR2: SEHNR and FQNEAQ (reference sequence). This CDR3 has 15 amino acids. Trimming took off 0 bases at V and 3 bases at J, with 12 bases between the two ends.